This passage covers 24 T cell receptor beta chains from one sample sequenced in a study of blood T cell repertoires in COVID-19. The data were produced by immunoSEQ multiplex PCR, yet TCRdb's version contains in-frame clones alone and is incomplete. The sample lists under 150,000 clones, 81% occurring once. Material: peripheral blood. The origin of the receptors is a man aged 50 or older with acute or convalescent COVID-19.

The rearrangement uses TRBV29-1 and TRBJ1-2; maybe TRBD1 (5 bases). The CDR3 consists of 16 residues. Germline values: CDR1 SQVTM, CDR2 ANQGSEA. V dropped 3 bases and J dropped 12 bases, with 29 bases sitting between them. CDR3: CSVDQPIGQGSLFHTF. For the CDR3, the DNA is TGCAGCGTTGATCAACCTATTGGGCAGGGCTCCCTTTTCCACACCTTC.

The chain couples TRBV29-1 to TRBJ1-1; 8 bases match TRBD1. Germline CDR1 and CDR2: SQVTM and ANQGSEA. Trimming at V came to 7 bases and at J to 5 bases, leaving 3 bases not matched to a gene. This CDR3 comprises 11 residues. CDR3 protein: CSANRGTEAFF. In DNA form, the CDR3 reads TGCAGCGCTAACAGGGGGACTGAAGCTTTCTTT.

Only one count was recorded for this clone. The chain joins TRBV6-1 to TRBJ2-1, with a weak D call TRBD2 (6 bases). Germline V gives CDR1 MNHNS, CDR2 SASEGT. The CDR3 covers 16 residues. Trimming cost V 4 bases and J 8 bases, with 21 bases left between them. The CDR3 sequence: CASSVEGTGGGHEQFF. CDR3 nucleotides: TGTGCCAGCAGTGTGGAGGGCACGGGCGGAGGCCATGAGCAGTTCTTC.

The J gene is TRBJ1-1, the V gene TRBV6-5; D may be TRBD1 (5 bases). Germline CDR1 is MNHEY and CDR2 is SVGAGI. V lost 5 bases to trimming and J lost 0 bases, with 10 bases between them. The CDR3 loop spans 14 amino acids. This chain's CDR3 is CASSPGLMNTEAFF. For the CDR3, the DNA is TGTGCCAGCAGTCCAGGGTTAATGAACACTGAAGCTTTCTTT.

This clone was observed many times. V usage is TRBV2 and J usage is TRBJ1-6; 9 nucleotides agree with TRBD1. Losses at the gene ends were 6 bases for V and 9 bases for J; bases not matched to a gene: 9. The CDR3 runs 15 residues. Germline V gene data show CDR1 as SNHLY and CDR2 as FYNNEI. The CDR3 region is CASSVVGQGISPLHF. For the CDR3, the DNA is TGTGCCAGCAGCGTTGTCGGACAGGGGATTTCACCCCTCCACTTT.

V usage is TRBV6-1 and J usage is TRBJ2-3, with a possible D match to TRBD2 (6 bases). Trimming left V 3 bases short and J 0 bases short, with 16 bases between. CDR3 size: 17 residues. Germline V gene data show CDR1 as MNHNS and CDR2 as SASEGT. The DNA for the CDR3 is TGTGCCAGCAGTGAGGGGTGGGGGGTTCTTAGCACAGATACGCAGTATTTT. Translated, it gives CASSEGWGVLSTDTQYF.

The CDR3 sequence is CASRRQPFSGNTIYF. CDR3 in DNA: TGTGCCAGTAGGCGACAGCCGTTCTCTGGAAACACCATATATTTT. The chain couples TRBV19 to TRBJ1-3, with a possible D match to TRBD1 (5 bases). The germline CDR1 and CDR2 sequences are LNHDA and SQIVND (reference sequence). This CDR3 is 15 amino acids long. The ends were cut back, 6 bases at V and 0 bases at J, with 12 bases in the middle.

This chain joins TRBV2 and TRBJ1-1; unclear D gene. The V end lost 0 bases, the J end lost 7 bases, and 9 bases lay between the germline ends. Germline CDR1 SNHLY, CDR2 FYNNEI. This CDR3 is built from 13 residues. The CDR3 nucleotides are TGTGCCAGCAGTGAAGCTCAACAGAGTGAAGCTTTCTTT. As protein: CASSEAQQSEAFF.

CDR3 in amino acids: CASSYDRITGELFF. The CDR3 nucleotides read TGTGCCAGCAGTTACGACAGAATCACCGGGGAGCTGTTTTTT. The chain recombines TRBV27 with TRBJ2-2; possibly TRBD1 for D (5 bases). CDR1 and CDR2 (germline): MNHEY, SMNVEV (reference sequence). V lost 4 bases and J lost 4, with 10 bases in between. There are 14 residues in the CDR3.

The V call is TRBV9, the J call TRBJ1-2, with 8 bases matching TRBD1. V shed 7 bases, J shed 6 bases, and the junction held 11 bases outside the gene matches. Germline V lookup: CDR1 SGDLS, CDR2 YYNGEE. The CDR3 has 14 amino acids. CDR3 residues: CASHAQGAVHGYTF. The CDR3 DNA reads TGTGCCAGCCATGCTCAGGGGGCGGTCCATGGCTACACCTTC.

The chain has TRBV24-1 and TRBJ2-1, with 14 positions matching TRBD2. Germline lookup yields CDR1 KGHDR and CDR2 SFDVKD. The CDR3 extends over 16 amino acids. V was clipped by 3 bases and J by 7 bases; unmatched bases: 4. This CDR3 reads CATSDPGLAGANEQFF. In nucleotides, the CDR3 is TGTGCCACCAGTGATCCGGGACTAGCGGGGGCGAATGAGCAGTTCTTC.

This clone was found a few times. This chain uses TRBV5-1 with TRBJ2-1; 8 bases match TRBD2. The CDR3 contains 15 residues. Trimming removed 0 bases from V and 6 bases from J; junction bases left unmatched: 5. Germline V gene lookup returns CDR1 SGHRS and CDR2 YFSETQ. CDR3 protein: CASSLGSGVGNEQFF. CDR3 DNA sequence: TGCGCCAGCAGCTTGGGTAGCGGGGTGGGCAATGAGCAGTTCTTC.

The chain recombines TRBV5-1 with TRBJ1-2, with D maybe TRBD1 (6 bases). The V gene lost 4 bases and the J gene lost 8 bases, with 15 bases spanning the gap. CDR1 is SGHRS and CDR2 is YFSETQ in the germline V gene. This CDR3 is 13 amino acids long. In nucleotides, the CDR3 is TGCGCCAGCAGCGAGTCGTGGGGGCTGGGCTACACCTTC. Translating it yields CASSESWGLGYTF.

The rearrangement joins TRBV9 to TRBJ2-3, with 7 bases matching TRBD2. This CDR3 is 17 amino acids long. The ends lost 0 bases at V and 5 bases at J; junction bases unmatched: 12. Germline CDR1 and CDR2: SGDLS and YYNGEE. CDR3 protein: CASSVGVSGFSGDTQYF. In DNA, the CDR3 is TGTGCCAGCAGCGTAGGGGTTAGCGGGTTTTCGGGAGATACGCAGTATTTT.

The chain couples TRBV6-1 to TRBJ1-2, with D perhaps matching TRBD1 (5 bases). Germline V CDR1 and CDR2: MNHNS, SASEGT. The V and J ends lost 1 base and 6 bases respectively, with 12 bases between them. This CDR3 is 14 amino acids long. CDR3 nucleotides: TGTGCCAGCAGTGAAGGGAGACAGTCCCATGGCTACACCTTC. Encoded protein: CASSEGRQSHGYTF.

CDR3 coding DNA: TGTGCCAGCAGTCAACTTAATGAAAAACTGTTTTTT. The encoded protein is CASSQLNEKLFF. The chain is built from TRBV6-5 and TRBJ1-4; D is undetermined. The CDR3 spans 12 residues. V gave up 5 bases and J gave up 4 bases, with 5 bases separating them. CDR1 and CDR2 from the germline V gene are MNHEY and SVGAGI.

The chain carries TRBV7-3 and TRBJ2-2; no clear D gene. Germline V gene lookup returns CDR1 SGHTA and CDR2 FQGTGA. The germline V and J ends were trimmed by 5 bases and 0 bases, with 7 bases remaining between them. The CDR3 spans 14 residues. The CDR3 here is CASSPKTNTGELFF. The CDR3 DNA follows: TGTGCCAGCAGCCCCAAAACGAACACCGGGGAGCTGTTTTTT.

V gene TRBV11-2 combines with J gene TRBJ1-1, with 8 bases that match TRBD1. CDR1 is SGHAT and CDR2 is FQNNGV in the germline V gene. The length of the CDR3 is 15 residues. The junction had 12 bases not matched to a gene; V was cut back by 8 bases and J by 4 bases. CDR3 region: CASVAYRGSSTEAFF. In DNA form, the CDR3 reads TGTGCCAGCGTCGCCTACAGGGGGAGTAGCACTGAAGCTTTCTTT.

The chain couples TRBV11-2 to TRBJ2-7; D not certain. Germline V lookup: CDR1 SGHAT, CDR2 FQNNGV. This CDR3 contains 12 residues. V was cut by 5 bases and J by 0 bases, with 5 bases left in between. CDR3 residues: CASSRSSYEQYF. CDR3 DNA sequence: TGTGCCAGCAGCCGTTCCTCCTACGAGCAGTACTTC.

The rearrangement links TRBV9 to TRBJ1-4; 7 bases fit TRBD1. The CDR3 runs to 16 residues. The V and J ends lost 2 bases and 2 bases, in that order; junction bases with no gene match: 6. Germline V gene sequence: CDR1 SGDLS, CDR2 YYNGEE. CDR3 protein: CASSVSQGRTNEKLFF. The CDR3 DNA is TGTGCCAGCAGCGTCTCACAGGGGAGGACTAATGAAAAACTGTTTTTT.

V gene TRBV6-1 combines with J gene TRBJ2-1; TRBD1 matches at 7 bases. CDR3 length equals 15 residues. The V segment lost 1 base and the J segment 4 bases; nucleotides outside the gene matches: 4. The V gene's germline CDR1 is MNHNS and CDR2 SASEGT. The CDR3 DNA is TGTGCCAGCAGTGAAGAGGGGGCCGTATACAATGAGCAGTTCTTC. This encodes CASSEEGAVYNEQFF.

J is TRBJ2-7 and V is TRBV4-1, with TRBD1 matching 8 bases. After removal of 2 bases from V and 5 bases from J, the junction contained 11 bases not matched to a gene. Germline values: CDR1 MGHRA, CDR2 YSYEKL. There are 16 residues in the CDR3. The CDR3 loop is CASSQKNRGTDDEQYF. DNA for the CDR3: TGCGCCAGCAGCCAAAAAAACAGGGGGACCGACGACGAGCAGTACTTC.

This clone was picked up a small number of times. V gene TRBV5-5 combines with J gene TRBJ1-5, with TRBD1 as a possible D gene (5 bases). Trimming stripped 2 bases from V and 4 bases from J, with 13 bases between. The germline CDR1 and CDR2 sequences are SGHKS and YYEKEE (reference sequence). The CDR3 is made up of 15 amino acids. This CDR3 is CASSFRGIPNQPQHF. CDR3 nucleotides: TGTGCCAGCAGCTTCCGGGGGATCCCAAATCAGCCCCAGCATTTT.

The V call is TRBV6-5, the J call TRBJ2-7; D may be TRBD1 (6 bases). V was cut by 11 bases and J by 6 bases, with 14 bases left in between. Germline-derived CDR1 and CDR2 are MNHEY and SVGAGI. The CDR3 is made up of 11 amino acids. CDR3 amino acids: CAVDRSGEQYF. CDR3 nucleotides: TGTGCCGTCGACAGGTCGGGCGAGCAGTACTTC.